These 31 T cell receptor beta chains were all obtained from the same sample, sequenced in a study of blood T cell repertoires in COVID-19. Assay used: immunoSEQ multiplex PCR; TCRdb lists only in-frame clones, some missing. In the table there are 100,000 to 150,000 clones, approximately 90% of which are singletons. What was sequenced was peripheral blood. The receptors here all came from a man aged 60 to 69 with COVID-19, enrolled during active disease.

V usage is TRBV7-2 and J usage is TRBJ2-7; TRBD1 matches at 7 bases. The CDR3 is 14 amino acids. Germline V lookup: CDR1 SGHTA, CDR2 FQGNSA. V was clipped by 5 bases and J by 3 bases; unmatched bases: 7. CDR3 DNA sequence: TGTGCCAGCAGCCCGTGGGGACAGAACTACGAGCAGTACTTC. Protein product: CASSPWGQNYEQYF. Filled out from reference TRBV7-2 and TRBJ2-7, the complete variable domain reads GAGVSQSPSNKVTEKGKDVELRCDPISGHTALYWYRQSLGQGLEFLIYFQGNSAPDKSGLPSDRFSAERTGGSVSTLTIQRTQQEDSAVYLCASSPWGQNYEQYFGPGTRLTVT.

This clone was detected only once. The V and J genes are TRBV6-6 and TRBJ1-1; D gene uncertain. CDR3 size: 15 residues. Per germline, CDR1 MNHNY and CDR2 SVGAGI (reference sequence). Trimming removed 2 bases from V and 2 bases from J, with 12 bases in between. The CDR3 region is CASSYLEAVNTEAFF. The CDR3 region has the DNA TGTGCCAGCAGTTACCTCGAGGCCGTCAACACTGAAGCTTTCTTT.

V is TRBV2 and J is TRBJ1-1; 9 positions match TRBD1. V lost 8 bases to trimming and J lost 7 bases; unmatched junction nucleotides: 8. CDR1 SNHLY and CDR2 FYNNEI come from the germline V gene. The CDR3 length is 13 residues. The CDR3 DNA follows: TGTGCCAGCGTCCGACAGGGGGTGGGTGAAGCTTTCTTT. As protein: CASVRQGVGEAFF.

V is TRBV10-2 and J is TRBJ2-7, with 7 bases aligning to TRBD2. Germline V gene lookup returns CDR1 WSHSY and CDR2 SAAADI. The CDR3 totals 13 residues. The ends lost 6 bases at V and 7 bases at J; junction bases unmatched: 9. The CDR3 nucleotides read TGCGCCAGCAGCTCGGCTAGCGGAGGGGAGCAGTACTTC. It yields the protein CASSSASGGEQYF.

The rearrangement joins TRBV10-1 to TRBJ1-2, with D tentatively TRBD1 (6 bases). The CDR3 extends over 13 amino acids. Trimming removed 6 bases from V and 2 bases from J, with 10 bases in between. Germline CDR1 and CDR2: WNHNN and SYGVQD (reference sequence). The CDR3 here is CASRGHRNYGYTF. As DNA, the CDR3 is TGCGCCAGCAGGGGACATCGAAACTATGGCTACACCTTC.

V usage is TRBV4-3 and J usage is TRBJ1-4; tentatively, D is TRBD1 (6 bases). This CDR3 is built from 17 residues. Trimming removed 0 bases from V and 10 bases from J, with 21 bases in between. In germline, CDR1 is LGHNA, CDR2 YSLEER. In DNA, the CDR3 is TGCGCCAGCAGCCAAGATGCAACGACAGGCCGCGGCGGAAAACTGTTTTTT. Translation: CASSQDATTGRGGKLFF.

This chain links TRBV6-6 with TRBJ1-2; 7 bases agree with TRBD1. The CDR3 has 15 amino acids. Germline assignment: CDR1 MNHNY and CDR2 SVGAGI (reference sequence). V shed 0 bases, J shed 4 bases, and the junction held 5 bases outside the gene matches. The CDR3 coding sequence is TGTGCCAGCAGTTACTCTAGGGGACAGATCTATGGCTACACCTTC. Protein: CASSYSRGQIYGYTF.

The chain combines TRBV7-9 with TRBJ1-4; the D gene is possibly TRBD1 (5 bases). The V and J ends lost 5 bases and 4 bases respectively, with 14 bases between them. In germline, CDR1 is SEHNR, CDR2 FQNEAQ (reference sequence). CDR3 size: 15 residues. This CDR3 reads CASSPTGGFNEKLFF. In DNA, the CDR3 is TGTGCCAGCAGCCCAACGGGGGGGTTTAATGAAAAACTGTTTTTT.

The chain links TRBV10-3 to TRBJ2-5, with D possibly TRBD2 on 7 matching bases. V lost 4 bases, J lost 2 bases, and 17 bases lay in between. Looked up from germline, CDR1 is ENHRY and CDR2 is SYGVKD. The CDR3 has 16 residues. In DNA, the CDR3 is TGTGCCATCAGTGGCTTGGGGGGGGGCGTACAAGAGACCCAGTACTTC. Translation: CAISGLGGGVQETQYF.

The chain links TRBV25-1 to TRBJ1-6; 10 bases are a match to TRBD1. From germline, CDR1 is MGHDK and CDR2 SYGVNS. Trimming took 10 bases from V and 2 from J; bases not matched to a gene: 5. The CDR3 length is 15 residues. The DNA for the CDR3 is TGTGCCACCCGGGACAGGGGCGCCTATAATTCACCCCTCCACTTT. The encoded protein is CATRDRGAYNSPLHF.

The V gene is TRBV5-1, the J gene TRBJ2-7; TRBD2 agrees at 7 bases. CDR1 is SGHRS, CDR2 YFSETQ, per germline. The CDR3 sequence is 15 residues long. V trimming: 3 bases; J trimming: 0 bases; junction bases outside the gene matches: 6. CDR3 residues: CASSWGGTPSYEQYF. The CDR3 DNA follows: TGCGCCAGCAGCTGGGGGGGGACCCCCTCCTACGAGCAGTACTTC.

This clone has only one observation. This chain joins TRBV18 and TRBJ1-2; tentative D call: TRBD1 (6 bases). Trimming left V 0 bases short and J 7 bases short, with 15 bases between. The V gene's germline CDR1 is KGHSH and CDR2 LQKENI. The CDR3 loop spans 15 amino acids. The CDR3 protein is CASSPPSNREGGYTF. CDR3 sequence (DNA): TGTGCCAGCTCACCACCGTCTAACAGGGAGGGTGGCTACACCTTC.

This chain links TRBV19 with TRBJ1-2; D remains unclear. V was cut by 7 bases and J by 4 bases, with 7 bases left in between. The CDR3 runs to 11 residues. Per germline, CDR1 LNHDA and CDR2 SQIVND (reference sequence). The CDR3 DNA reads TGTGCCAGTACCGAGTTCTATGGCTACACCTTC. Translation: CASTEFYGYTF.

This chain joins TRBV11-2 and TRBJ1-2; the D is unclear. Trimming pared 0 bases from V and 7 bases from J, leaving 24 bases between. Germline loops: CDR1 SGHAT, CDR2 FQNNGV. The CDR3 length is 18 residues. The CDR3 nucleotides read TGTGCCAGCAGCTTAGATCTGGCACCGGTCGGGTGGGAGAGTGGCTACACCTTC. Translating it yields CASSLDLAPVGWESGYTF.

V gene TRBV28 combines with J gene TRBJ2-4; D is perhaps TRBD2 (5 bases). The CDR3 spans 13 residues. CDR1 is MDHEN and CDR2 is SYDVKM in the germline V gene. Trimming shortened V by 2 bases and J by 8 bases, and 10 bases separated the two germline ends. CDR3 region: CASSLGQEDIQYF. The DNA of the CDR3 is TGTGCCAGCAGTTTAGGGCAGGAGGACATTCAGTACTTC.

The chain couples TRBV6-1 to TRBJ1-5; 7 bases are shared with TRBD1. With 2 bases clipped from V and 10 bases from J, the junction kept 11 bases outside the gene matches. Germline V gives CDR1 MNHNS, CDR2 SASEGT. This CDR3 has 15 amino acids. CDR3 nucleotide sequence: TGTGCCAGCAGTGAAATGGGACAGACAATCAGCCCCCAGCATTTT. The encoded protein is CASSEMGQTISPQHF.

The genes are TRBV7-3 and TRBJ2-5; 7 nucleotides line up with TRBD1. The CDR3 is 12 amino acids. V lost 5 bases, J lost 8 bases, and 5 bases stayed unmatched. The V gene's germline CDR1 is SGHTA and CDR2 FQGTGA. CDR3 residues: CASSADRDTQYF. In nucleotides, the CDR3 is TGTGCCAGCAGCGCTGACAGGGATACCCAGTACTTC. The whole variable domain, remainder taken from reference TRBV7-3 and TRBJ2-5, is GAGVSQTPSNKVTEKGKYVELRCDPISGHTALYWYRQSLGQGPEFLIYFQGTGAADDSGLPNDRFFAVRPEGSVSTLKIQRTERGDSAVYLCASSADRDTQYFGPGTRLLVL.

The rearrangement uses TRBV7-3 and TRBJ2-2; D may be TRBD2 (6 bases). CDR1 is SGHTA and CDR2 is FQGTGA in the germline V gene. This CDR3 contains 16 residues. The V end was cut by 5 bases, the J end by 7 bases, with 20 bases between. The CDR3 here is CASSPSGPRDFGELFF. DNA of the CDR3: TGTGCCAGCAGCCCATCGGGACCCCGGGACTTCGGGGAGCTGTTTTTT.

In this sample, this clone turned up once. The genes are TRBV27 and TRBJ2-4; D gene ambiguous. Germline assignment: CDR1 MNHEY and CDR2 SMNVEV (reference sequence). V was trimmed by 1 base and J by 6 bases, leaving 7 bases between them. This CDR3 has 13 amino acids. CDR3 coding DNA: TGTGCCAGCAGTTTATGGGCCCGAAACATTCAGTACTTC. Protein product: CASSLWARNIQYF.

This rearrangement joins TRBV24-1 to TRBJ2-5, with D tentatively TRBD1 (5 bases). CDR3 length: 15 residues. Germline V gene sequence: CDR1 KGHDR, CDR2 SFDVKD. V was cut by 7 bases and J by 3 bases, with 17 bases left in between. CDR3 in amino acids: CATRDHSGREETQYF. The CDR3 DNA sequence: TGTGCCACCAGGGATCACTCGGGCAGGGAAGAGACCCAGTACTTC.

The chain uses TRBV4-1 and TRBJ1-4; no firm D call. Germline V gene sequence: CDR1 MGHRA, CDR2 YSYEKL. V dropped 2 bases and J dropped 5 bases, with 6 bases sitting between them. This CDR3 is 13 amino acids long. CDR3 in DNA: TGCGCCAGCAGCCAATTGCGCAATGAAAAACTGTTTTTT. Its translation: CASSQLRNEKLFF.

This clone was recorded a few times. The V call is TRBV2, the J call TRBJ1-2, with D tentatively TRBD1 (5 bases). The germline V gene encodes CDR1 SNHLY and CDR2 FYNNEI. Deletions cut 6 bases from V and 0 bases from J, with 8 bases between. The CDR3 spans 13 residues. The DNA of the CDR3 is TGTGCCAGCAGGGTGGGGCCTAACTATGGCTACACCTTC. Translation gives CASRVGPNYGYTF.

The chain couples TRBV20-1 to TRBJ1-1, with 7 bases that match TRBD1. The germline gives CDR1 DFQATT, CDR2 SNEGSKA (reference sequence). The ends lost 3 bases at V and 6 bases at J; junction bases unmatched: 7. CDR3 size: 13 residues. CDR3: CSASLGGRAEAFF. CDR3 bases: TGCAGTGCTAGTCTAGGGGGCCGGGCTGAAGCTTTCTTT.

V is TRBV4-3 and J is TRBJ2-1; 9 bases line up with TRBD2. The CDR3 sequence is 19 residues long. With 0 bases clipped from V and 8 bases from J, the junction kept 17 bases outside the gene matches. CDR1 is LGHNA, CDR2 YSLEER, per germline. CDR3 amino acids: CASSQDYFGAGGREDEQFF. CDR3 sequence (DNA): TGCGCCAGCAGCCAAGATTACTTTGGAGCGGGGGGCAGAGAAGATGAGCAGTTCTTC.

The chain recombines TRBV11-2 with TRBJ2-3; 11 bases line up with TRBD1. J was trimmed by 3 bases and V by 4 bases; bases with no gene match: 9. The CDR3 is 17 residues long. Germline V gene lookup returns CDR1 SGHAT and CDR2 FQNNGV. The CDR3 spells CASSSGSGTGGTDTQYF. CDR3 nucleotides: TGTGCCAGCAGCTCGGGGTCCGGGACAGGGGGTACAGATACGCAGTATTTT.

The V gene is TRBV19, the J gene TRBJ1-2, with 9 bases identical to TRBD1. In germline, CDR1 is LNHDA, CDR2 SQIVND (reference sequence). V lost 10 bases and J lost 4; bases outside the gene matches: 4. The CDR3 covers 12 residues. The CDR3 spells CATKTGGYGYTF. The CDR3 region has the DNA TGTGCCACCAAGACAGGGGGCTATGGCTACACCTTC.

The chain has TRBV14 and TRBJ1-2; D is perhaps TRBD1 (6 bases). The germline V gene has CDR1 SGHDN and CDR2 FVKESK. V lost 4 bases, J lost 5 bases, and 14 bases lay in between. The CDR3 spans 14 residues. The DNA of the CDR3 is TGTGCCAGCAGCCGGTTACCCGGACAGTATGGCTACACCTTC. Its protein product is CASSRLPGQYGYTF.

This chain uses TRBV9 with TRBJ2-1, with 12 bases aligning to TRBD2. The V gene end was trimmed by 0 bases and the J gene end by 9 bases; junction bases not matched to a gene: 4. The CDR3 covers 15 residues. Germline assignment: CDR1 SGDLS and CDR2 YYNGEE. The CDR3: CASSVVASGGVEQFF. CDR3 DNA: TGTGCCAGCAGCGTAGTGGCTAGCGGGGGGGTTGAGCAGTTCTTC.

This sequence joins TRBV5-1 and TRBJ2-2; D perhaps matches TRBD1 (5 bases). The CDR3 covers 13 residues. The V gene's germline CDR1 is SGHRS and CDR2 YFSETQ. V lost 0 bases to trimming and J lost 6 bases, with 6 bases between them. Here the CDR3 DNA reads TGCGCCAGCAGCTTGGACAGGCCCGGGGAGCTGTTTTTT. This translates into CASSLDRPGELFF.

In DNA form, the CDR3 reads TGTGCCAGCAGTCGACAGGAGAACACTGAAGCTTTCTTT. The encoded protein is CASSRQENTEAFF. The chain joins TRBV6-6 to TRBJ1-1, with D tentatively TRBD1 (6 bases). This CDR3 is 13 amino acids long. Looked up from germline, CDR1 is MNHNY and CDR2 is SVGAGI (reference sequence). V was clipped by 5 bases and J by 1 base, with 8 bases between them.

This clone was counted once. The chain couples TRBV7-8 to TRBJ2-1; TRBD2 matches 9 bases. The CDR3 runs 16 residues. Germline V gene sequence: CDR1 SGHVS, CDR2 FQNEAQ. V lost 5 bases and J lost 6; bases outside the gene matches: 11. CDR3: CASSPGTSRGGNEQFF. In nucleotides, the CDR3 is TGTGCCAGCAGCCCCGGGACTAGCAGAGGGGGCAATGAGCAGTTCTTC.